Listed below are T cell receptor beta chains from one sample, sequenced in a study of shared clonotypes between healthy human individuals. Using immunoSEQ multiplex PCR, the repertoire was profiled, and TCRdb retains in-frame clones only, with some absent. The repertoire consists of about 2 million clones, with about 94% occurring once and the leading ten covering about 1.1%. Sequenced: naive CD8+ T cells sorted from blood. These receptor sequences come from a man younger than 35 in good health. The CDR3 runs from the conserved cysteine through the conserved F or W. Each record gives: J gene, clone size, D gene, V gene, CDR3 DNA, CDR3 protein. A D gene is named only where the DNA matches it firmly. Clone size is stated in some rows and not others, as once, few, many or a class when expanded.

J gene: TRBJ2-3
clone size: few
D gene: TRBD1
V gene: TRBV9
CDR3 DNA: TGTGCCAGCAGTGGGGACAGGGGCCTTAACACAGATACGCAGTATTTT
CDR3 protein: CASSGDRGLNTDTQYF

J gene: TRBJ2-7
clone size: -
D gene: TRBD1
V gene: TRBV30
CDR3 DNA: TGTGCCTGGAGTGTAGGCCCCGGACAGGGTATCTCCTACGAGCAGTACTTC
CDR3 protein: CAWSVGPGQGISYEQYF

J gene: TRBJ2-7
clone size: -
D gene: -
V gene: TRBV4-1
CDR3 DNA: TGCGCCAGCAGCCCCCGACTATCTACCTACGAGCAGTACTTC
CDR3 protein: CASSPRLSTYEQYF

J gene: TRBJ2-7
clone size: -
D gene: TRBD2
V gene: TRBV27
CDR3 DNA: TGTGCCAGCAGTCCGGGGACTAGCGGGGACGAGCAGTACTTC
CDR3 protein: CASSPGTSGDEQYF

J gene: TRBJ1-1
clone size: once
D gene: -
V gene: TRBV5-5
CDR3 DNA: TGTGCCAGCAGCCTATTATCCGGTTTGAACACTGAAGCTTTCTTT
CDR3 protein: CASSLLSGLNTEAFF

J gene: TRBJ2-1
clone size: -
D gene: TRBD2
V gene: TRBV27
CDR3 DNA: TGTGCCAGCAGTTTATTTGCGGGAGAGGGCAATGAGCAGTTCTTC
CDR3 protein: CASSLFAGEGNEQFF

J gene: TRBJ2-5
clone size: once
D gene: TRBD2
V gene: TRBV7-2
CDR3 DNA: TGTGCCAGCAGCTCGGGACTAGCGGTGAACCAAGAGACCCAGTACTTC
CDR3 protein: CASSSGLAVNQETQYF

J gene: TRBJ2-1
clone size: once
D gene: -
V gene: TRBV27
CDR3 DNA: TGTGCCAGCAGTCTTACGGCAGGGGAAAACAATGAGCAGTTCTTC
CDR3 protein: CASSLTAGENNEQFF

J gene: TRBJ2-5
clone size: -
D gene: -
V gene: TRBV6-6
CDR3 DNA: TGTGCCAGCAGTTACTCTCTCTCGGAAGAGACCCAGTACTTC
CDR3 protein: CASSYSLSEETQYF

J gene: TRBJ2-7
clone size: -
D gene: TRBD2
V gene: TRBV11-2
CDR3 DNA: TGTGCCAGCAGCTGGACTAGCGGTTCGCACGAGCAGTACTTC
CDR3 protein: CASSWTSGSHEQYF

J gene: TRBJ2-7
clone size: -
D gene: -
V gene: TRBV6-1
CDR3 DNA: TGTGCCAGCAGTGTTTCAGGGACCACATTATACGAGCAGTACTTC
CDR3 protein: CASSVSGTTLYEQYF

J gene: TRBJ2-7
clone size: -
D gene: -
V gene: TRBV28
CDR3 DNA: TGTGCCAGCAGCCCCCAAGGAGGGGGCGAGCAGTACTTC
CDR3 protein: CASSPQGGGEQYF

J gene: TRBJ2-7
clone size: -
D gene: TRBD1
V gene: TRBV28
CDR3 DNA: TGTGCCAGCCAAGTCCCAGGGGGCTCCTACGAGCAGTACTTC
CDR3 protein: CASQVPGGSYEQYF

J gene: TRBJ2-3
clone size: -
D gene: -
V gene: TRBV30
CDR3 DNA: TGTGCCTGCATTATAGAGAGCACAGATACGCAGTATTTT
CDR3 protein: CACIIESTDTQYF

J gene: TRBJ1-6
clone size: -
D gene: -
V gene: TRBV4-1
CDR3 DNA: TGCGCCAGCAGCCAAGTCGGAAACAGGGTAGCCCAATCACCCCTCCACTTT
CDR3 protein: CASSQVGNRVAQSPLHF

J gene: TRBJ2-7
clone size: -
D gene: -
V gene: TRBV6-5
CDR3 DNA: TGTGCCAGCAGTCTGGACAACTACGAGCAGTACTTC
CDR3 protein: CASSLDNYEQYF

J gene: TRBJ2-1
clone size: -
D gene: TRBD2
V gene: TRBV7-6
CDR3 DNA: TGTGCCAGCAGCTCCGGGACTAGCTGGAATGAGCAGTTCTTC
CDR3 protein: CASSSGTSWNEQFF

J gene: TRBJ2-7
clone size: -
D gene: -
V gene: TRBV9
CDR3 DNA: TGTGCCAGCAGCGTAGAGGGGGACCCCTCCTACGAGCAGTACTTC
CDR3 protein: CASSVEGDPSYEQYF

J gene: TRBJ1-1
clone size: -
D gene: -
V gene: TRBV6-6
CDR3 DNA: TGTGCCAGCAGTACACCGGACCGCATAGCTTTCTTT
CDR3 protein: CASSTPDRIAFF

J gene: TRBJ2-6
clone size: -
D gene: -
V gene: TRBV29-1
CDR3 DNA: TGCAGCGTTTCTCGTCTGGACGTAAGCTCTGGGGCCAACGTCCTGACTTTC
CDR3 protein: CSVSRLDVSSGANVLTF

J gene: TRBJ2-7
clone size: -
D gene: TRBD1
V gene: TRBV4-3
CDR3 DNA: TGCGCCAGCAGCCAAGACCGGGACAGCCGCTACGAGCAGTACTTC
CDR3 protein: CASSQDRDSRYEQYF

J gene: TRBJ2-3
clone size: -
D gene: -
V gene: TRBV2
CDR3 DNA: TGTGCCAGCATTGGATACACAGATACGCAGTATTTT
CDR3 protein: CASIGYTDTQYF

J gene: TRBJ2-7
clone size: -
D gene: -
V gene: TRBV13
CDR3 DNA: TGTGCCAGCAGTTCCCAAGAGACTACTTCCTACGAGCAGTACTTC
CDR3 protein: CASSSQETTSYEQYF

J gene: TRBJ2-7
clone size: -
D gene: TRBD1
V gene: TRBV4-1
CDR3 DNA: TGCGCCAGCAGCCAAAAGGGACAGGGGGCTTACGAGCAGTACTTC
CDR3 protein: CASSQKGQGAYEQYF

J gene: TRBJ2-3
clone size: -
D gene: -
V gene: TRBV10-3
CDR3 DNA: TGTGCCATCAGGGAGACAGGGGAGGGGGATACGCAGTATTTT
CDR3 protein: CAIRETGEGDTQYF

J gene: TRBJ1-5
clone size: -
D gene: -
V gene: TRBV4-1
CDR3 DNA: TGCGCCAGCAGCCAAGATCTATGGGTGGGTCAGCCCCAGCATTTT
CDR3 protein: CASSQDLWVGQPQHF

J gene: TRBJ2-2
clone size: -
D gene: -
V gene: TRBV7-6
CDR3 DNA: TGTGCCAGCAGCTTAGCTGGGGACGGGGAGCTGTTTTTT
CDR3 protein: CASSLAGDGELFF

J gene: TRBJ2-3
clone size: -
D gene: TRBD1
V gene: TRBV5-4
CDR3 DNA: TGTGCCAGCACTCGGCCGGGACAGAGCACAGATACGCAGTATTTT
CDR3 protein: CASTRPGQSTDTQYF

J gene: TRBJ1-5
clone size: -
D gene: TRBD1
V gene: TRBV27
CDR3 DNA: TGTGCCAGCAGTCCAGAGGGGACAGGGGCAAGTCAGCCCCAGCATTTT
CDR3 protein: CASSPEGTGASQPQHF

J gene: TRBJ2-3
clone size: -
D gene: -
V gene: TRBV6-1
CDR3 DNA: TGTGCCAGCAGTGAATTCGCTCTCCGAGCAGATACGCAGTATTTT
CDR3 protein: CASSEFALRADTQYF

J gene: TRBJ1-2
clone size: -
D gene: TRBD1
V gene: TRBV4-3
CDR3 DNA: TGCGCCAGCAGCCAAGATCGCCTGACAGGGGGCATCGGCTACACCTTC
CDR3 protein: CASSQDRLTGGIGYTF

J gene: TRBJ1-2
clone size: -
D gene: -
V gene: TRBV5-6
CDR3 DNA: TGTGCCAGCAGCTTGTCGGGGGGCGCCTATGGCTACACCTTC
CDR3 protein: CASSLSGGAYGYTF

J gene: TRBJ2-2
clone size: -
D gene: TRBD2
V gene: TRBV27
CDR3 DNA: TGTGCCAGCAGCAAACTAGCGGGAGGGACCGGGGAGCTGTTTTTT
CDR3 protein: CASSKLAGGTGELFF

J gene: TRBJ2-3
clone size: -
D gene: -
V gene: TRBV14
CDR3 DNA: TGTGCCAGCAGCCAAGAGGGGACGGGCACAGATACGCAGTATTTT
CDR3 protein: CASSQEGTGTDTQYF

J gene: TRBJ2-2
clone size: -
D gene: TRBD2
V gene: TRBV5-4
CDR3 DNA: TGTGCCAGCAGCTTTGTAGCGGGGACCGGGGAGCTGTTTTTT
CDR3 protein: CASSFVAGTGELFF

J gene: TRBJ1-5
clone size: -
D gene: -
V gene: TRBV10-2
CDR3 DNA: TGCGCCAGCAGTGACGGGGCGGTTGGTCGTCAGCCCCAGCATTTT
CDR3 protein: CASSDGAVGRQPQHF

J gene: TRBJ1-2
clone size: -
D gene: -
V gene: TRBV27
CDR3 DNA: TGTGCCAGCAGTAGCGGACCGCTCTTAGGGGGCTACACCTTC
CDR3 protein: CASSSGPLLGGYTF

J gene: TRBJ2-1
clone size: -
D gene: TRBD2
V gene: TRBV5-1
CDR3 DNA: TGCGCCAGCAGCTTGGACCGCGGGAGGGCCTACAATGAGCAGTTCTTC
CDR3 protein: CASSLDRGRAYNEQFF

J gene: TRBJ2-7
clone size: -
D gene: TRBD1
V gene: TRBV7-9
CDR3 DNA: TGTGCCAGCAGCGCCTACAGACAGGGGGCAAGGAACGAGCAGTACTTC
CDR3 protein: CASSAYRQGARNEQYF

J gene: TRBJ2-7
clone size: -
D gene: TRBD2
V gene: TRBV28
CDR3 DNA: TGTGCCAGCAGTTCCACAACTAGCGGGGAGTGGGACGAGCAGTACTTC
CDR3 protein: CASSSTTSGEWDEQYF

J gene: TRBJ2-7
clone size: -
D gene: -
V gene: TRBV7-9
CDR3 DNA: TGTGCCAGCAGCGCCCCAGGGGACGAGCAGTACTTC
CDR3 protein: CASSAPGDEQYF

J gene: TRBJ2-7
clone size: -
D gene: -
V gene: TRBV6-1
CDR3 DNA: TGTGCCAGCACCGGACAAGGATTCTACGAGCAGTACTTC
CDR3 protein: CASTGQGFYEQYF

J gene: TRBJ2-2
clone size: -
D gene: -
V gene: TRBV27
CDR3 DNA: TGTGCCAGCAGCCATTGGGGACAGAACACCGGGGAGCTGTTTTTT
CDR3 protein: CASSHWGQNTGELFF

J gene: TRBJ2-1
clone size: -
D gene: TRBD2
V gene: TRBV9
CDR3 DNA: TGTGCCAGCAGCGGTAGCGGGGGATACAATGAGCAGTTCTTC
CDR3 protein: CASSGSGGYNEQFF